This record covers a single T cell receptor (beta chain). The method was immunoSEQ multiplex PCR; TCRdb's version includes in-frame clones alone and lacks a portion of them. Seen here are 15,000 to 20,000 clones, about 70% observed once, and the top ten hold about 14%. This record comes from a study of PD-1 and CTLA-4 blockade in melanoma. Trimming removed 4 bases from V and 2 bases from J, with 12 bases in between. Germline CDR1 and CDR2: MDHEN and SYDVKM. The CDR3 loop spans 14 amino acids. The sample was CD8+ T cells from peripheral blood, taken from a patient given anti-PD-1 treatment. The J gene is TRBJ2-7, the V gene TRBV28; a possible D gene is TRBD2 (6 bases). This receptor was identified in a human donor with melanoma. The CDR3 DNA follows: TGTGCCAGCAGTTCCGCTAGCGTGACCTACGAGCAGTACTTC. Residues: CASSSASVTYEQYF.